This entry features one T cell receptor (beta chain) sequence. The antigen remains undetermined. The sample originates from a study of cytomegalovirus exposure and HLA in healthy donors. Deletions cut 0 bases from V and 0 bases from J, with 10 bases between. CDR3 length equals 16 residues. Germline V gene data show CDR1 as MGHRA and CDR2 as YSYEKL. Use of 60 Vbeta and 13 Jbeta primers characterized the PCR. Measured with immunoSEQ multiplex PCR; TCRdb has only the in-frame clones, and not every one. Among 95,000 to 150,000 clones, 75% to 80% were seen once, and the ten largest hold approximately 6.5%. Overall study results and limits: What TCR beta sequences reportedly achieved was accurate prediction of HLA-A and HLA-B alleles in most subjects. Cytomegalovirus status was reportedly diagnosed by the classifier with high specificity and sensitivity.

V gene TRBV4-1 combines with J gene TRBJ2-3; TRBD2 is a possible D gene (5 bases). This receptor was identified in a middle-aged woman in good health and CMV-seronegative. Sequencing input: PBMCs. CDR3 sequence: CASSQDSQRSTDTQYF. The CDR3 DNA reads as TGCGCCAGCAGCCAAGATTCCCAGCGGAGCACAGATACGCAGTATTTT.